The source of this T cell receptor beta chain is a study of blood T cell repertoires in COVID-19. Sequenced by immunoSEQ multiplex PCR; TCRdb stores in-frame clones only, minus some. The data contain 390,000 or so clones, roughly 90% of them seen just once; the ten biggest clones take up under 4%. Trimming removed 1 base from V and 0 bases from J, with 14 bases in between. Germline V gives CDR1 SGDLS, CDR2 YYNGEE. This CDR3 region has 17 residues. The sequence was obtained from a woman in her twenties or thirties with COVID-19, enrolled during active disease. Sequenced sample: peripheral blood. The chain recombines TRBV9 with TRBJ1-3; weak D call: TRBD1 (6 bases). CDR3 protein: CASSVNRDPLSGNTIYF. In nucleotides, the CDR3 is TGTGCCAGCAGCGTAAACAGGGACCCTCTCTCTGGAAACACCATATATTTT.